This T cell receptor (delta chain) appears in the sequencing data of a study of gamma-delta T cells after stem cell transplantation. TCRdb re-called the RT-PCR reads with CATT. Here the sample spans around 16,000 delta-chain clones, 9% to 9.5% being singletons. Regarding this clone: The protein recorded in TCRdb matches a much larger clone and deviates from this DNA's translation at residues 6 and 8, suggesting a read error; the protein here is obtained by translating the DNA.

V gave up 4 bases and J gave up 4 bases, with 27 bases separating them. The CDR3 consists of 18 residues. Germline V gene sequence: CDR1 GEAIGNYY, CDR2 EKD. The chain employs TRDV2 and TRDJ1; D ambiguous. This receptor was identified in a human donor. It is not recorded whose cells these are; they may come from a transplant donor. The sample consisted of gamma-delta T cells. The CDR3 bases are TGTGCCTGTGATCCGGGTAGCCCTCCCCGAGGGCTGGACGATAAACTCATCTTT. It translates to CACDPGSPPRGLDDKLIF.